This T cell receptor beta chain was retrieved from a study of blood T cell repertoires in COVID-19 (dated by TCRdb to the early 2020s). As for the study more broadly: The collaborator samples originated in the United States, Italy and Spain and spanned the acute and convalescent phases of COVID-19. The prospective study material was composed of cDNA or gDNA derived from T cells, B-cell-depleted T cells, or PBMCs. The dataset comprised deeply sampled blood TCRbeta repertoires from subjects exposed to, actively infected with, or recovered from COVID-19. The repertoires were made available in a free public database intended to serve as a resource for research on the immune response to SARS-CoV-2. The samples were drawn from two sources: the first 160 participants of the ongoing ImmuneRACE study, and some 1,300 subjects contributed by 6 global collaborators. A de-identified subject ID, COVID-19 status, age in years and sex were almost always included in the sample metadata. Where available, HLA class I and class II types were taken from metadata supplied by the sample provider and were not determined by assay-based typing.

TCRbeta CDR3 regions were amplified from genomic DNA by means of the immunoSEQ Assay, a bias-controlled multiplex PCR. The authors processed their data as follows. Nucleated cell counts per sample were estimated from amplification of reference gene primers within the assay. Sequence reads were collapsed and filtered to measure the absolute abundance of every unique TCRbeta CDR3 rearrangement. Productive Simpson clonality was computed per sample as the square root of Simpson's diversity index over productive rearrangements. Entries here come from immuneACCESS through TCRdb and include only in-frame sequences with V and J called. Some clones fail to appear in such tables; in the studies checked, an unresolved V gene covers under half of the shortfall, and the cause of the remainder is unknown. Clonal size and the V and J genes are those of that table, whereas D and trimming came from the DNA. Within this sample are 160,000 or so clones, with roughly four fifths of them counted one time only. Together, the top ten hold 8% to 13% of the sample.

The collaborating institutions used their own protocols to collect whole blood in K2EDTA tubes. Collaborator samples were shipped for TCRbeta analysis as frozen whole blood, isolated PBMCs, or DNA extracted from either sample type. The germline V gene gives CDR1 as MNHNS and CDR2 as SASEGT. Cut back by 2 bases and 2 bases, the V and J ends lie 10 bases apart. The CDR3 contains 15 residues, cysteine and phenylalanine counted. Only CDR3 DNA remains: 45 bases, in frame from the first base. Broad study findings and their caveats: The amount of clinical and demographic metadata varied by source and participant and was provided uncurated.

As to this clone: Its antigen remains unidentified. No quality values exist for individual bases; no much larger clone is one base distant.

The sequence links TRBV6-1 to TRBJ2-1, and possibly TRBD2, on 6 matching bases. The material sequenced was peripheral blood. The source of this sequence is a man in his 60s with active or convalescent COVID-19. In nucleotides, the sequence is TGTGCCAGCAGTGAACTGGGGGGTCCCTACAATGAGCAGTTCTTC. It codes for CASSELGGPYNEQFF.